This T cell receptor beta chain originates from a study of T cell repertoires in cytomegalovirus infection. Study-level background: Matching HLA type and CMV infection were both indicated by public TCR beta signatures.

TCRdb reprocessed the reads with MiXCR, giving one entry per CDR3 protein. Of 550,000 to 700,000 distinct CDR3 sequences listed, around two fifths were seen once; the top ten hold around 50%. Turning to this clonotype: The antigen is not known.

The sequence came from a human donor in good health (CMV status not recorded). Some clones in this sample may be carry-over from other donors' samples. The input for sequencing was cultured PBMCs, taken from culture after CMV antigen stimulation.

CDR3 nucleotide sequence: TGTGCCAGCACAAACAGGGGGAGTGAGGAGACCCAGTACTTC. Protein sequence: CASTNRGSEETQYF. The J gene is TRBJ2-5, the V gene TRBV12-3 or TRBV12-4, with 8 bases fitting TRBD1. V trimming: 7 bases; J trimming: 5 bases; junction bases outside the gene matches: 9. This CDR3 has 14 amino acids.